These 18 T cell receptor beta chains were sequenced from one sample in a study of CD8+CD57+ T cells in acquired aplastic anemia (dated by TCRdb to the late 2010s). Sequenced on an Illumina HiSeq 2000. Genomic DNA was used as template for profiling of TCR beta VDJ combinations and CDR3 sequences. TCRdb redid the processing of the public reads, applying fastp at Q25 and MiXCR, and retained in-frame beta chains. A single entry per CDR3 protein holds the most common genes and DNA from its merged rows. Recorded for this sample are about 180,000 distinct CDR3 sequences; less than 55% of them occurred a single time. The ten largest clones take up 2.9% of the sample. Sequencing was carried out using sorted CD4+, CD8+, or CD8+CD57+ T cells (not recorded which) from PBMCs. The receptors were gathered from a human donor in good health.

The chain is built from TRBV19 and TRBJ2-5, with TRBD2 identical over 7 bases. The CDR3 runs to 14 residues. CDR1 and CDR2 (germline): LNHDA, SQIVND (reference sequence). The V segment lost 9 bases and the J segment 5 bases; nucleotides outside the gene matches: 12. The CDR3 bases are TGTGCCAGCAGCCAAATGGGGGGGAGTGAGACCCAGTACTTC. Translation gives CASSQMGGSETQYF. Based on the CDR3 plus reference TRBV19 and TRBJ2-5, the full variable domain is DGGITQSPKYLFRKEGQNVTLSCEQNLNHDAMYWYRQDPGQGLRLIYYSQIVNDFQKGDIAEGYSVSREKKESFPLTVTSAQKNPTAFYLCASSQMGGSETQYFGPGTRLLVL.

The chain carries TRBV20-1 and TRBJ2-7; weak D call: TRBD2 (5 bases). This CDR3 contains 14 residues. Per germline, CDR1 DFQATT and CDR2 SNEGSKA (reference sequence). The V end lost 4 bases, the J end lost 2 bases, and 15 bases lay between the germline ends. For the CDR3, the DNA is TGCAGTGCTAATCGGGGTGAGATCCCCTACGAGCAGTACTTC. Translation: CSANRGEIPYEQYF.

Comments on this clonotype: A read error may explain this, as a much larger clone is one base away. The CDR3 nucleotides read TGTGCCAGCAGCTCGCACGATTGCAGGGACCCAGAGGCTTTCTTT. It translates to CASSSHDCRDPEAFF. The chain combines TRBV7-9 with TRBJ1-1, with D maybe TRBD1 (5 bases). Deletions cut 4 bases from V and 11 bases from J, with 23 bases between. The CDR3 totals 15 residues. Per germline, CDR1 SEHNR and CDR2 FQNEAQ (reference sequence). Using reference TRBV7-9 and TRBJ1-1 for the parts outside the CDR3, the full variable domain is DTGVSQNPRHKITKRGQNVTFRCDPISEHNRLYWYRQTLGQGPEFLTYFQNEAQLEKSRLLSDRFSAERPKGSFSTLEIQRTEQGDSAMYLCASSSHDCRDPEAFFGQGTRLTVV.

This rearrangement joins TRBV2 to TRBJ1-2, with 9 bases identical to TRBD1. The CDR3 sequence is 14 residues long. Germline CDR1 SNHLY, CDR2 FYNNEI. Trimming removed 3 bases from V and 4 bases from J; junction bases left unmatched: 3. DNA for the CDR3: TGTGCCAGCAGTGAGGGACAGGGTGCCTATGGCTACACCTTC. Amino acids: CASSEGQGAYGYTF.

The chain carries TRBV18 and TRBJ1-1; D is uncertain. Deletions cut 0 bases from V and 0 bases from J, with 2 bases between. This CDR3 region has 13 residues. The germline gives CDR1 KGHSH, CDR2 LQKENI. CDR3 in amino acids: CASSPPMNTEAFF. CDR3 nucleotide sequence: TGTGCCAGCTCACCACCAATGAACACTGAAGCTTTCTTT.

This sequence joins TRBV6-5 and TRBJ1-5; the D gene is possibly TRBD1 (5 bases). The CDR3 has 15 residues. Trimming cost V 0 bases and J 3 bases, with 9 bases left between them. Germline V lookup: CDR1 MNHEY, CDR2 SVGAGI. The CDR3 region has the DNA TGTGCCAGCAGTTACTCGGCAGGGCCCAATCAGCCCCAGCATTTT. It codes for CASSYSAGPNQPQHF.

The chain is built from TRBV29-1 and TRBJ2-5, with 7 bases matching TRBD1. There are 14 residues in the CDR3. The germline V gene has CDR1 SQVTM and CDR2 ANQGSEA. V lost 7 bases and J lost 0; bases outside the gene matches: 8. In DNA, the CDR3 is TGCAGCGGGGGAACAGGGGCGTACCAAGAGACCCAGTACTTC. Its protein is CSGGTGAYQETQYF.

The rearrangement joins TRBV14 to TRBJ1-1, with D perhaps TRBD1 (6 bases). The V gene lost 0 bases and the J gene lost 4 bases, with 12 bases spanning the gap. The CDR3 runs to 15 residues. Germline CDR1 is SGHDN and CDR2 is FVKESK. This CDR3 reads CASSQEGGMSTEAFF. The CDR3 coding sequence is TGTGCCAGCAGCCAAGAAGGGGGGATGAGCACTGAAGCTTTCTTT.

This clonotype was observed a few times. The V gene is TRBV13, the J gene TRBJ2-2; 8 nucleotides match TRBD2. Per germline, CDR1 PRHDT and CDR2 FYEKMQ (reference sequence). The CDR3 length is 16 residues. With 4 bases clipped from V and 5 bases from J, the junction kept 9 bases outside the gene matches. The CDR3 DNA follows: TGTGCCAGCAGCTCCACACGGGGGGGGAGGACCGGGGAGCTGTTTTTT. It specifies CASSSTRGGRTGELFF.

This clonotype was counted ten times or more. The chain couples TRBV6-1 to TRBJ2-3; 11 bases are a match to TRBD2. Germline loops: CDR1 MNHNS, CDR2 SASEGT. This CDR3 has 14 amino acids. V was clipped by 8 bases and J by 0 bases; unmatched bases: 1. CDR3 sequence: CASRTSGSTDTQYF. The CDR3 coding sequence is TGTGCCAGCCGGACTAGCGGGAGCACAGATACGCAGTATTTT.

This clonotype has at least ten counts. The CDR3, as DNA: TGCAGCGGACTACGCGGGAGGGCCGGGGAGCTGTTTTTT. Translation: CSGLRGRAGELFF. V usage is TRBV29-1 and J usage is TRBJ2-2, with 9 bases lining up with TRBD2. The CDR3 is 13 residues long. The trim removed 7 bases at V and 6 bases at J, leaving 6 bases unmatched. Per germline, CDR1 SQVTM and CDR2 ANQGSEA.

The chain couples TRBV7-8 to TRBJ2-1; D is unclear. V was pared by 1 base and J by 3 bases, with 4 bases between. CDR1 SGHVS and CDR2 FQNEAQ come from the germline V gene. CDR3 length: 13 residues. CDR3 loop: CASSLEDYNEQFF. Written as DNA, the CDR3 is TGTGCCAGCAGCTTAGAAGACTACAATGAGCAGTTCTTC.

The chain uses TRBV5-6 and TRBJ2-1; 9 bases agree with TRBD2. CDR1 and CDR2 from the germline V gene are SGHDT and YYEEEE. V lost 5 bases and J lost 9; bases outside the gene matches: 6. This CDR3 contains 13 residues. In DNA form, the CDR3 reads TGTGCCAGCAGTACAGCGGGAGGTGTTGAGCAGTTCTTC. Translated: CASSTAGGVEQFF.

This clonotype occurred a few times. This chain joins TRBV12-3 or TRBV12-4 and TRBJ1-3; D may be TRBD1 (6 bases). V shed 6 bases and J shed 0 bases, with 18 bases lying between them. This CDR3 is built from 17 residues. The CDR3 DNA is TGTGCCAGCAGCTCTAGAGGACAGTCGAGCTCTGGAAACACCATATATTTT. Its protein is CASSSRGQSSSGNTIYF.

This rearrangement joins TRBV15 to TRBJ1-4, with TRBD1 matching over 7 bases. The V segment lost 0 bases and the J segment 12 bases; nucleotides outside the gene matches: 10. The length of the CDR3 is 15 residues. Germline V gene data show CDR1 as LNHNV and CDR2 as YYDKDF (reference sequence). The CDR3: CATSREWGPGTELFF. The CDR3 bases are TGTGCCACCAGCAGAGAGTGGGGACCCGGGACAGAACTGTTTTTT.

This clonotype was counted at least ten times. The chain uses TRBV2 and TRBJ2-5, with TRBD2 matching over 15 bases. Germline CDR1 and CDR2: SNHLY and FYNNEI. V lost 6 bases and J lost 1; bases outside the gene matches: 0. The CDR3 length is 15 residues. The CDR3 region has the DNA TGTGCCAGCAGGGGACTAGCGGGGGGCCAAGAGACCCAGTACTTC. It codes for CASRGLAGGQETQYF.

Worth noting for this clonotype: This could be a read error, since a much larger clone is one nucleotide away. The chain employs TRBV28 and TRBJ1-4; possible D gene TRBD1, 5 bases. The CDR3 is 14 residues long. CDR1 and CDR2 (germline): MDHEN, SYDVKM. DNA for the CDR3: TGTGCCAGCAGCAGGGACGGCGATAATGGAAAACTGTTTTTT. Translating gives CASSRDGDNGKLFF.

The chain links TRBV29-1 to TRBJ2-3; D perhaps matches TRBD2 (7 bases). CDR1 SQVTM and CDR2 ANQGSEA come from the germline V gene. The CDR3 extends over 14 amino acids. With 5 bases removed from V and 0 bases from J, the gap between germline ends came to 12 bases. The CDR3 spells CSVRRGGSTDTQYF. CDR3 nucleotides: TGCAGCGTTAGGCGCGGGGGCAGCACAGATACGCAGTATTTT.